These T cell receptor beta chains were read from a single sample in a study of CD8 T cells in ankylosing spondylitis. One entry per CDR3 protein results from TCRdb running MiXCR on the 5' RACE reads. This sample has some 240,000 distinct CDR3 sequences, with over 15% found just once. Sequenced material: blood, either unsorted or a sorted T cell fraction (not recorded which). The receptors stem from a male donor with ankylosing spondylitis or in good health (not recorded which). Each CDR3 is given with its conserved first and last residue. The D gene is left open where the match is weak. Size is stated for part of the rows, as once, few or many counts, or as a class when the clone is expanded.

CDR3 DNA: TGTGCCAGCAGCTCGCAGACAGGGGTCAATGAGCAGTTCTTC; CDR3 protein: CASSSQTGVNEQFF; V gene: TRBV7-3; clone size: NA; J gene: TRBJ2-1; D gene: TRBD1
CDR3 DNA: TGTGCCAGCAGCTTGGCAGGGGCTGCCAAAAACATTCAGTACTTC; CDR3 protein: CASSLAGAAKNIQYF; V gene: TRBV5-8; clone size: many; J gene: TRBJ2-4; D gene: NA
CDR3 DNA: TGTGCCAGCAGTCTAGGGTCGGCAAGGGAGGGCGGGGAGCTGTTTTTT; CDR3 protein: CASSLGSAREGGELFF; V gene: TRBV12-3/TRBV12-4; clone size: NA; J gene: TRBJ2-2; D gene: TRBD2
CDR3 DNA: TGCGCCAGCAGCTTGGGACTAGCGCTACTTAACAATGAGCAGTTCTTC; CDR3 protein: CASSLGLALLNNEQFF; V gene: TRBV5-1; clone size: NA; J gene: TRBJ2-1; D gene: TRBD2
CDR3 DNA: TGTGCCACCAGCACCTCCGGGCCTAGGGGCTACACCTTC; CDR3 protein: CATSTSGPRGYTF; V gene: TRBV15; clone size: NA; J gene: TRBJ1-2; D gene: NA
CDR3 DNA: TGTGCCACCAGTTGGGGGGACTCCTACGAGCAGTACTTC; CDR3 protein: CATSWGDSYEQYF; V gene: TRBV6-5; clone size: NA; J gene: TRBJ2-7; D gene: NA
CDR3 DNA: TGCGCCAGCAGCTACGACATGGCGCCGACCTACGAGCAGTACTTC; CDR3 protein: CASSYDMAPTYEQYF; V gene: TRBV5-1; clone size: few; J gene: TRBJ2-7; D gene: NA
CDR3 DNA: TGTGCCAGCAGTGGCCGGGACACCCAGGCCGAAGCTTTCTTT; CDR3 protein: CASSGRDTQAEAFF; V gene: TRBV27; clone size: few; J gene: TRBJ1-1; D gene: NA
CDR3 DNA: TGCGCCAGCAGCCAAGATGGCGGGAGTGGAGATACGCAGTATTTT; CDR3 protein: CASSQDGGSGDTQYF; V gene: TRBV4-3; clone size: few; J gene: TRBJ2-3; D gene: TRBD2
CDR3 DNA: TGTGCCAGCAGTTACTCGAATTACGGGGGGCCCACCTACGAGCAGTACTTC; CDR3 protein: CASSYSNYGGPTYEQYF; V gene: TRBV6-5; clone size: NA; J gene: TRBJ2-7; D gene: NA
CDR3 DNA: TGTGCCAGTTCCCTTACCGAGGGGAGAGGAGATACGCAGTATTTT; CDR3 protein: CASSLTEGRGDTQYF; V gene: TRBV6-1; clone size: many; J gene: TRBJ2-3; D gene: NA
CDR3 DNA: TGCAGCGTTGAAGCTAGCGGGGCCTACGAGCAGTACTTC; CDR3 protein: CSVEASGAYEQYF; V gene: TRBV29-1; clone size: NA; J gene: TRBJ2-7; D gene: TRBD2
CDR3 DNA: TGTGCCAGCAGCCCCAGGACAGGGGTGAACACTGAAGCTTTCTTT; CDR3 protein: CASSPRTGVNTEAFF; V gene: TRBV7-9; clone size: few; J gene: TRBJ1-1; D gene: TRBD1